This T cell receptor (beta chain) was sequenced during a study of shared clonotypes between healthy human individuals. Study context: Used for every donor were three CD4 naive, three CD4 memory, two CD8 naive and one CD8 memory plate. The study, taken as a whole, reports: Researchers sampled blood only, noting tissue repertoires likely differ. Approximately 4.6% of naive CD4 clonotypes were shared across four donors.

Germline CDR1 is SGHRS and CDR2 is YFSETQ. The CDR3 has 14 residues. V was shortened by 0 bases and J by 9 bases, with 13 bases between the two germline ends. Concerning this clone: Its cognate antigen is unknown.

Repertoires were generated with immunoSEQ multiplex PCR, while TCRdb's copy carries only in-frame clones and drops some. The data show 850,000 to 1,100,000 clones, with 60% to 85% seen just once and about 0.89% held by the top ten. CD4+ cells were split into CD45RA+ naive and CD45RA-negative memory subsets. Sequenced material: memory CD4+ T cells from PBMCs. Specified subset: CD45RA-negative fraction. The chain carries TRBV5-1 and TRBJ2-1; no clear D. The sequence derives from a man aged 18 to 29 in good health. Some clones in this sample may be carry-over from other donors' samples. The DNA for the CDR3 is TGCGCCAGCAGCTTGGCCTCCCGTACACCTGAGCAGTTCTTC. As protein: CASSLASRTPEQFF.